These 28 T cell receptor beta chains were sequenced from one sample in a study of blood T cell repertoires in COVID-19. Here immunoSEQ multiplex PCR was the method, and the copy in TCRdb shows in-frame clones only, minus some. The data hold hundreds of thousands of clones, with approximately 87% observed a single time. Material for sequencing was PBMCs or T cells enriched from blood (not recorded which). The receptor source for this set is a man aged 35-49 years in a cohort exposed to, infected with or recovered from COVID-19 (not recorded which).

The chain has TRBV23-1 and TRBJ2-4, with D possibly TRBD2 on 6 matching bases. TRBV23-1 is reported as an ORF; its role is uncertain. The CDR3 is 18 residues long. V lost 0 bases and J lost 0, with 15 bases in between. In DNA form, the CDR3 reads TGCGCCAGCAGTCAATCACGGGGGAGTAGGATAGCCAAAAACATTCAGTACTTC. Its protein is CASSQSRGSRIAKNIQYF.

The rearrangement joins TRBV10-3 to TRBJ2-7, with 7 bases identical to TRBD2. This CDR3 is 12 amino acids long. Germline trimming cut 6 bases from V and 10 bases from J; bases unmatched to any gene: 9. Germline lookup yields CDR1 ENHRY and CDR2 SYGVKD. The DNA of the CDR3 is TGTGCCATCAGCCCAACGGGAGGCCCTCAGTACTTC. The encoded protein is CAISPTGGPQYF.

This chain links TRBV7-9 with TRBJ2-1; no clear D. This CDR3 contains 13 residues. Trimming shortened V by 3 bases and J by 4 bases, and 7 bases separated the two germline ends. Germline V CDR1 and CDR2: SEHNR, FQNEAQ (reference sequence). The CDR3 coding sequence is TGTGCCAGCAGCTTTACACAGTACAATGAGCAGTTCTTC. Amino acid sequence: CASSFTQYNEQFF.

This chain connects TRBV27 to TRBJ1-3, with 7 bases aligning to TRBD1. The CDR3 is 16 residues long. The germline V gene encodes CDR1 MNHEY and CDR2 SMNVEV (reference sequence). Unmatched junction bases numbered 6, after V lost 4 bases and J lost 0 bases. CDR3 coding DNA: TGTGCCAGCAGTTCTAGACAGGGACCCTCTGGAAACACCATATATTTT. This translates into CASSSRQGPSGNTIYF.

CDR3 residues: CASSHRGSGVTVNTGELFF. The CDR3 region has the DNA TGTGCCAGCAGCCATCGGGGTAGCGGAGTTACTGTGAACACCGGGGAGCTGTTTTTT. This chain links TRBV3-1 (or the pseudogene TRBV3-2) with TRBJ2-2; maybe TRBD2 (6 bases). The V gene lost 3 bases and the J gene lost 1 base, with 21 bases spanning the gap. The length of the CDR3 is 19 residues. Germline V gene lookup returns CDR1 LGHDT and CDR2 YNNKEL (reference sequence).

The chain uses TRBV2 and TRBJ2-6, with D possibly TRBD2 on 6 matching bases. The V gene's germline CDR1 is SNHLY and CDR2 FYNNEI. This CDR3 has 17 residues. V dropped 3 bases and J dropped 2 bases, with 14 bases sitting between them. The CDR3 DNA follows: TGTGCCAGCAGTGACTTAGATTGGGAGGCTGGGGCCAACGTCCTGACTTTC. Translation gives CASSDLDWEAGANVLTF. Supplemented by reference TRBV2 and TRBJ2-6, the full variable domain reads EPEVTQTPSHQVTQMGQEVILRCVPISNHLYFYWYRQILGQKVEFLVSFYNNEISEKSEIFDDQFSVERPDGSNFTLKIRSTKLEDSAMYFCASSDLDWEAGANVLTFGAGSRLTVL.

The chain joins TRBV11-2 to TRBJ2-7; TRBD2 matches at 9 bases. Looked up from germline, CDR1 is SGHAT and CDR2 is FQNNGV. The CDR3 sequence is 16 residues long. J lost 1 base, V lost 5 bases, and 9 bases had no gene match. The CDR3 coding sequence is TGTGCCAGCAGCCCCGACGCGGGAGGGGGTTCCTACGAGCAGTACTTC. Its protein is CASSPDAGGGSYEQYF.

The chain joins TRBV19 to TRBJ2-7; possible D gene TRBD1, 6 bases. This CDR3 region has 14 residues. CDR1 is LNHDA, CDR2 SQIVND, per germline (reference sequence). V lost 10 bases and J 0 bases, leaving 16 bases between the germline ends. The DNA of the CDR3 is TGTGCCACCACGTCCAGGGGTCTCTCCTACGAGCAGTACTTC. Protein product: CATTSRGLSYEQYF.

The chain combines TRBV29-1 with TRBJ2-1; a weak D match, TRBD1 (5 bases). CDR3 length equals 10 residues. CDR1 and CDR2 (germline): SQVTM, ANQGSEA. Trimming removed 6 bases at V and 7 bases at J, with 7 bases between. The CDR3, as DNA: TGCAGCGTCAAGGGGAATGAGCAGTTCTTC. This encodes CSVKGNEQFF.

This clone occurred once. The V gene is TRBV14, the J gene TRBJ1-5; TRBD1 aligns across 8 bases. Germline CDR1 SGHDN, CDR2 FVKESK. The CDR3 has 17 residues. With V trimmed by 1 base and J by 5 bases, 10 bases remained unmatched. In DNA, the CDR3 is TGTGCCAGCAGCCAAGTAACGGGGCAGGGGGCTTATCAGCCCCAGCATTTT. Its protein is CASSQVTGQGAYQPQHF.

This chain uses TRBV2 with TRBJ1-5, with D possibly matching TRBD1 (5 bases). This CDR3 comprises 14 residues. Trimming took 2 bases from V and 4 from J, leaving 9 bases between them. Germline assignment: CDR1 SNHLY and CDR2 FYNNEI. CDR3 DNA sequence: TGTGCCAGCAGTGAAACGACAGAAAATCAGCCCCAGCATTTT. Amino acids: CASSETTENQPQHF. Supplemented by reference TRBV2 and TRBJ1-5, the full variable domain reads EPEVTQTPSHQVTQMGQEVILRCVPISNHLYFYWYRQILGQKVEFLVSFYNNEISEKSEIFDDQFSVERPDGSNFTLKIRSTKLEDSAMYFCASSETTENQPQHFGDGTRLSIL.

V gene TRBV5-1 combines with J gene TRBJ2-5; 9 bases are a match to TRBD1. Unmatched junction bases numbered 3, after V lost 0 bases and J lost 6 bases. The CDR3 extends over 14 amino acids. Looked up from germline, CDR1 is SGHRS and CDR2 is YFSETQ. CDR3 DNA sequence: TGCGCCAGCAGCTTGGGGACAGGGGTAAAGACCCAGTACTTC. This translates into CASSLGTGVKTQYF.

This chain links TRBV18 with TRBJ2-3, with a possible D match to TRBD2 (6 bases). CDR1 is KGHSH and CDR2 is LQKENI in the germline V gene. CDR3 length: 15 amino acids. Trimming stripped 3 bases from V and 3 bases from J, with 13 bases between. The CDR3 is CASSPEREDTDTQYF. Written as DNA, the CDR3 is TGTGCCAGCTCACCGGAGAGGGAGGATACAGATACGCAGTATTTT.

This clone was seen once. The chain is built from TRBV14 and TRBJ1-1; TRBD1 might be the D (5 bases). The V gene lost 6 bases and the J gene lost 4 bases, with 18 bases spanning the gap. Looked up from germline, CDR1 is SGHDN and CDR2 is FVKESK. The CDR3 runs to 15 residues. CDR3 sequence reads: CASSPQGFYGTEAFF. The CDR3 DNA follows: TGTGCCAGCAGTCCGCAGGGCTTTTACGGCACTGAAGCTTTCTTT.

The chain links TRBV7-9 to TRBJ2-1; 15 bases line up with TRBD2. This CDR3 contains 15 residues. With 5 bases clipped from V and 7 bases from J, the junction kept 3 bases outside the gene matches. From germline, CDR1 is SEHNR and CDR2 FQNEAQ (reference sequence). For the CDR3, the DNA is TGTGCCAGCAGCGATGGGACTAGCGGGAGGAATGAGCAGTTCTTC. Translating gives CASSDGTSGRNEQFF.

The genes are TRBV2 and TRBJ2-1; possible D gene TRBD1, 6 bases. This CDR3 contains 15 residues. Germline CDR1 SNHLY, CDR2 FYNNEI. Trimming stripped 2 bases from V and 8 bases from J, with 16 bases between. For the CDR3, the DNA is TGTGCCAGCAGTGAATTGTTACTAGAGGGGGATGAGCAGTTCTTC. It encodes CASSELLLEGDEQFF.

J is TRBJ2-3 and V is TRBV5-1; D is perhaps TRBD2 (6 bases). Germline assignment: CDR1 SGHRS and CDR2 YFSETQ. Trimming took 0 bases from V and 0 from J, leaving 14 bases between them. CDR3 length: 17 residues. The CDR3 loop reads CASSLGGGTLSTDTQYF. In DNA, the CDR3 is TGCGCCAGCAGCTTGGGCGGCGGGACCCTCAGCACAGATACGCAGTATTTT.

DNA for the CDR3: TGTGCCAGCTCACCACCCAACAATAATCAGCCCCAGCATTTT. It translates to CASSPPNNNQPQHF. This chain links TRBV18 with TRBJ1-5, with D unclear. Germline lookup yields CDR1 KGHSH and CDR2 LQKENI. The length of the CDR3 is 14 residues. Trimming removed 0 bases from V and 4 bases from J, with 7 bases in between.

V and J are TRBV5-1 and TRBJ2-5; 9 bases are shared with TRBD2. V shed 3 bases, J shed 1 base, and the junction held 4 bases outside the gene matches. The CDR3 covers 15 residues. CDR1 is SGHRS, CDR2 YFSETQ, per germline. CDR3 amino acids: CASSSASGTQETQYF. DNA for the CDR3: TGCGCCAGCAGCTCCGCTAGCGGGACCCAAGAGACCCAGTACTTC.

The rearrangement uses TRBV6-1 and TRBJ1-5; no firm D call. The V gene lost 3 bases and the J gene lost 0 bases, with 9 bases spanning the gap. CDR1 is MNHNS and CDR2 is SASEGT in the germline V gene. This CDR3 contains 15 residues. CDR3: CASSEVRNSNQPQHF. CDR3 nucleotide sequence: TGTGCCAGCAGTGAGGTCAGAAATAGCAATCAGCCCCAGCATTTT.

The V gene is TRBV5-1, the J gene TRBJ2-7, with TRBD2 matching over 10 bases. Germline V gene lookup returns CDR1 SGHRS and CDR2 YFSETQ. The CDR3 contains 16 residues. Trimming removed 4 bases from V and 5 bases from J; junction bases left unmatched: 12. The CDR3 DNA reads TGCGCCAGCAGCCTGGCCCAGAGCGGGAGGGTCCACGAGCAGTACTTC. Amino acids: CASSLAQSGRVHEQYF.

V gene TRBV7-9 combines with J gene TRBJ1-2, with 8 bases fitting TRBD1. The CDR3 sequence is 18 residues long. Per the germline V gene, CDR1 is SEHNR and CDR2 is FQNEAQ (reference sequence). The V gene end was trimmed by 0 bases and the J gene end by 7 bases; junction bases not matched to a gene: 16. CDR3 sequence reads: CASSLAAGMQGADSGYTF. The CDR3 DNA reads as TGTGCCAGCAGCTTAGCGGCCGGCATGCAGGGGGCGGATAGTGGCTACACCTTC.

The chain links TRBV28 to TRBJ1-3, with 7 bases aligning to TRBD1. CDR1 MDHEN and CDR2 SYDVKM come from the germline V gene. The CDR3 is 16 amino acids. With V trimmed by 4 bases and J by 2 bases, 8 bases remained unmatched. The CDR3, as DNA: TGTGCCAGCAGTTCGCCAGGGGGTGGTACTGGAAACACCATATATTTT. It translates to CASSSPGGGTGNTIYF.

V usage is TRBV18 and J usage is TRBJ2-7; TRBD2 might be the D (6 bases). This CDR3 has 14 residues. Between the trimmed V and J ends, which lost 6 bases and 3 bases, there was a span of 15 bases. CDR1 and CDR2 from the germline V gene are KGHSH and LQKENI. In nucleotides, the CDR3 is TGTGCCAGCTCCGAAGGCGGGGAGAGCTACGAGCAGTACTTC. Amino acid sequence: CASSEGGESYEQYF.

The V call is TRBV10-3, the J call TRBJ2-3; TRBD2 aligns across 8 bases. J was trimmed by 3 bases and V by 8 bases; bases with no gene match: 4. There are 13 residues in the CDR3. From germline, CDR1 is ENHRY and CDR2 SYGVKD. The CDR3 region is CAIGAGETDTQYF. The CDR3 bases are TGTGCCATCGGAGCGGGAGAGACAGATACGCAGTATTTT.

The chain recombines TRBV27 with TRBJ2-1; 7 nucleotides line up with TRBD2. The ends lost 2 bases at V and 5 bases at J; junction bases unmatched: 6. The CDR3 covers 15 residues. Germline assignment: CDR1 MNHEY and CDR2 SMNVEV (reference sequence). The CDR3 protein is CASSLLREANNEQFF. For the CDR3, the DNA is TGTGCCAGCAGTTTACTTCGGGAGGCCAACAATGAGCAGTTCTTC.

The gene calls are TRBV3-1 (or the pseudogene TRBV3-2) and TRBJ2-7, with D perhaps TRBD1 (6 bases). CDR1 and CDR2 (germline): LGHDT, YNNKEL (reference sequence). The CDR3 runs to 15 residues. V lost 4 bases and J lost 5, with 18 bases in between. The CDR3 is CASSRPLTGFHEQYF. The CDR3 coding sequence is TGTGCCAGCAGCCGCCCCCTAACAGGGTTCCACGAGCAGTACTTC.

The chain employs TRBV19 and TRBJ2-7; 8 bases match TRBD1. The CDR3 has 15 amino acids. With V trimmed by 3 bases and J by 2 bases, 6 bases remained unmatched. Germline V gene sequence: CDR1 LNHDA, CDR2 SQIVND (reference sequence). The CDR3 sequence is CASSITGRGPYEQYF. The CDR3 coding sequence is TGTGCCAGTAGTATTACGGGCAGGGGGCCCTACGAGCAGTACTTC.